This TCR beta chain was documented in a study of blood T cell repertoires in COVID-19. The CDR3 totals 13 residues. The germline V gene has CDR1 ENHRY and CDR2 SYGVKD. V was clipped by 7 bases and J by 7 bases, with 11 bases between them. Per the original data handling: The assay estimated nucleated cells by amplifying reference gene primers. This table comes from immunoSEQ multiplex PCR, and its TCRdb copy is limited to in-frame clones, with some not included. The V and J calls and clone size come from that table; D and trimming were worked out from the DNA. This sample has approximately 65,000 clones, with approximately 83% found just once.

V usage is TRBV10-3 and J usage is TRBJ1-6, with D possibly TRBD1 on 6 matching bases. The clonotype was recovered from a man aged 40-55 years with acute or convalescent COVID-19. The sample consisted of peripheral blood. The CDR3 spells CAITGDGNSPLHF. Written as DNA, the CDR3 is TGTGCCATCACAGGGGATGGGAATTCACCCCTCCACTTT.